The rows below give T cell receptor beta chains drawn from one sample of a study of OX40 agonist ivuxolimab in advanced cancers. Repertoires were generated with immunoSEQ multiplex PCR, while TCRdb's copy carries only in-frame clones and drops some. Here the sample spans approximately 11,000 clones, about three quarters being singletons. This material consisted of CD4+ or CD8+ T cells sorted from blood, taken in a trial of the OX40 agonist ivuxolimab. The receptors come from an adult with an advanced solid tumor such as melanoma, head and neck, liver or kidney cancer. Both conserved end residues are part of each CDR3. A D gene is named only where the DNA matches it firmly. A row's size may be missing; if present it is once, few, many or a size class.

clone_size: .; d_call: .; cdr3_length: 12; j_call: TRBJ2-2; v_call: TRBV5-3; cdr3_nt: TGTGCCAGAAGCTTCGGGGCCGGGGAGCTGTTTTTT; cdr3_aa: CARSFGAGELFF
clone_size: .; d_call: .; cdr3_length: 15; j_call: TRBJ1-2; v_call: TRBV19; cdr3_nt: TGTGCCAGTAGTACCCCCACAGTAGCTAACTATGGCTACACCTTC; cdr3_aa: CASSTPTVANYGYTF
clone_size: .; d_call: TRBD1; cdr3_length: 14; j_call: TRBJ2-3; v_call: TRBV10-1; cdr3_nt: TGCGCCAGCAGTGACGGACAGGTTACAGATACGCAGTATTTT; cdr3_aa: CASSDGQVTDTQYF
clone_size: .; d_call: TRBD1; cdr3_length: 14; j_call: TRBJ2-7; v_call: TRBV11-1; cdr3_nt: TGTGCCAGCAGCCAGGGGACAGGGGGCTACGAGCAGTACTTC; cdr3_aa: CASSQGTGGYEQYF
clone_size: .; d_call: .; cdr3_length: 12; j_call: TRBJ2-2; v_call: TRBV7-6; cdr3_nt: TGTGCCGGCTCCCCGTTTGGCGGGGAGCTGTTTTTT; cdr3_aa: CAGSPFGGELFF
clone_size: .; d_call: .; cdr3_length: 16; j_call: TRBJ2-3; v_call: TRBV7-9; cdr3_nt: TGTGCCAGCAGCTCAGGGAATTTAGAAGGCACAGATACGCAGTATTTT; cdr3_aa: CASSSGNLEGTDTQYF
clone_size: .; d_call: .; cdr3_length: 17; j_call: TRBJ2-7; v_call: TRBV25-1; cdr3_nt: TGTGCCAGCAGTGGGGCCTTAGGACAGATAAGGGCCTACGAGCAGTACTTC; cdr3_aa: CASSGALGQIRAYEQYF
clone_size: .; d_call: .; cdr3_length: 14; j_call: TRBJ1-2; v_call: TRBV11-2; cdr3_nt: TGTGCCAGCAGCCCCACGGGGAAGGGCTATGGCTACACCTTC; cdr3_aa: CASSPTGKGYGYTF
clone_size: once; d_call: .; cdr3_length: 17; j_call: TRBJ1-1; v_call: TRBV7-6; cdr3_nt: TGTGCCAGCAGCTTAGCCCCTAGACAAAACATGAACACTGAAGCTTTCTTT; cdr3_aa: CASSLAPRQNMNTEAFF
clone_size: .; d_call: TRBD1; cdr3_length: 13; j_call: TRBJ2-7; v_call: TRBV27; cdr3_nt: TGTGCCAGCAGTTGGGACAGCCAATACGAGCAGTACTTC; cdr3_aa: CASSWDSQYEQYF
clone_size: .; d_call: .; cdr3_length: 15; j_call: TRBJ1-1; v_call: TRBV2; cdr3_nt: TGTGCCAGCAGTGATTATGGGGGCATGAACACTGAAGCTTTCTTT; cdr3_aa: CASSDYGGMNTEAFF
clone_size: .; d_call: .; cdr3_length: 17; j_call: TRBJ2-4; v_call: TRBV23-1; cdr3_nt: TGCGCCAGCAGTCCCGAGGGACCGGAACTAGCCAAAAACATTCAGTACTTC; cdr3_aa: CASSPEGPELAKNIQYF
clone_size: medium-sized; d_call: .; cdr3_length: 15; j_call: TRBJ1-2; v_call: TRBV11-2; cdr3_nt: TGTGCCAGCAGCTTATCCGGAGGAAAGTTTGATGGCTACACCTTC; cdr3_aa: CASSLSGGKFDGYTF
clone_size: .; d_call: TRBD1; cdr3_length: 15; j_call: TRBJ1-1; v_call: TRBV6-1; cdr3_nt: TGTGCCAGCAGTGAAGCGGACACAGGGGGGGCTGAAGCTTTCTTT; cdr3_aa: CASSEADTGGAEAFF
clone_size: .; d_call: TRBD2; cdr3_length: 15; j_call: TRBJ2-4; v_call: TRBV4-2; cdr3_nt: TGTGCCAGCAGCCAAGCGGGACTAGTGGGAGACATTCAGTACTTC; cdr3_aa: CASSQAGLVGDIQYF
clone_size: .; d_call: TRBD2; cdr3_length: 16; j_call: TRBJ2-7; v_call: TRBV5-1; cdr3_nt: TGCGCCAGCAGCTTGTTAATAGCGGGAGGCTCCTACGAGCAGTACTTC; cdr3_aa: CASSLLIAGGSYEQYF
clone_size: medium-sized; d_call: TRBD1; cdr3_length: 14; j_call: TRBJ2-2; v_call: TRBV30; cdr3_nt: TGTGCCTGGAGTTGGACAGGGAGGACCGGGGAGCTGTTTTTT; cdr3_aa: CAWSWTGRTGELFF
clone_size: .; d_call: .; cdr3_length: 17; j_call: TRBJ2-6; v_call: TRBV27; cdr3_nt: TGTGCCAGCAGCACCCGGAACCCAATCTCTGGGGCCAACGTCCTGACTTTC; cdr3_aa: CASSTRNPISGANVLTF
clone_size: .; d_call: TRBD1; cdr3_length: 15; j_call: TRBJ2-7; v_call: TRBV5-1; cdr3_nt: TGCGCCAGCAGCTTGACAGGGGAAAGCTCCTACGAGCAGTACTTC; cdr3_aa: CASSLTGESSYEQYF
clone_size: .; d_call: .; cdr3_length: 18; j_call: TRBJ1-3; v_call: TRBV5-6; cdr3_nt: TGTGCCAGCAGCTTGGGGTTGGGGCCGGACAATCTTCGAAACACCATATATTTT; cdr3_aa: CASSLGLGPDNLRNTIYF
clone_size: .; d_call: .; cdr3_length: 13; j_call: TRBJ2-1; v_call: TRBV11-3; cdr3_nt: TGTGCCAGCAGTGAACCTGGGTACAATGAGCAGTTCTTC; cdr3_aa: CASSEPGYNEQFF
clone_size: .; d_call: .; cdr3_length: 17; j_call: TRBJ2-3; v_call: TRBV9; cdr3_nt: TGTGCCAGCAGCGTAGAGGGCAGGGCCCTTAGCACAGATACGCAGTATTTT; cdr3_aa: CASSVEGRALSTDTQYF
clone_size: .; d_call: .; cdr3_length: 13; j_call: TRBJ1-6; v_call: TRBV27; cdr3_nt: TGTGCCAGCAGTGTCTCTCGGGGTTCACCCCTCCACTTT; cdr3_aa: CASSVSRGSPLHF